A selection of T cell receptor beta chains follows, all from one sample in a study of spatial heterogeneity in lung cancer. In TCRdb, the 5' RACE reads were re-called with MiXCR into one record per CDR3 protein. The sample has a few thousand distinct CDR3 sequences, roughly a sixth seen once. The sequences come from lung tumor tissue, collected at surgery. These receptors were obtained from a male donor with early-stage non-small cell lung cancer. CDR3s include the opening cysteine and the closing phenylalanine or tryptophan. A D gene is named only where the DNA matches it firmly. Clone size is shown for a subset of rows, as once, few, many or a class of expanded clone.

>medium-sized|TRBJ2-7|TRBV5-1|-
CASSLLSGPTYEQYF
TGCGCCAGCAGCCTGCTTAGCGGACCGACCTACGAGCAGTACTTC
>medium-sized|TRBJ2-5|TRBV2|-
CASSQETQYF
TGTGCCAGCAGCCAAGAGACCCAGTACTTC
>-|TRBJ2-6|TRBV28|-
CASTGAGSGANVLTF
TGTGCCAGCACTGGGGCGGGGTCTGGGGCCAACGTCCTGACTTTC
>many|TRBJ2-7|TRBV5-4|-
CASSPAGSYEQYF
TGTGCCAGCAGCCCGGCGGGGTCCTACGAGCAGTACTTC
>medium-sized|TRBJ2-2|TRBV7-8|-
CASSLLGPRSGELFF
TGTGCCAGCAGCTTACTTGGGCCTCGGAGCGGGGAGCTGTTTTTT
>many|TRBJ1-4|TRBV20-1|TRBD1
CSARAPPGQGDEKLFF
TGCAGTGCTAGGGCCCCGCCGGGACAGGGGGATGAAAAACTGTTTTTT
>medium-sized|TRBJ1-5|TRBV27|-
CASSLKTGNQPQHF
TGTGCCAGCAGTTTAAAGACAGGAAATCAGCCCCAGCATTTT
>-|TRBJ1-5|TRBV12-3/TRBV12-4|TRBD1
CASRPGQGTQPQHF
TGTGCCAGCAGACCGGGACAGGGGACTCAGCCCCAGCATTTT
>many|TRBJ2-7|TRBV7-9|-
CASSPLGGGTGSSKYEQYF
TGTGCCAGCAGCCCATTAGGAGGGGGGACCGGGAGCTCCAAGTACGAGCAGTACTTC
>medium-sized|TRBJ1-5|TRBV29-1|TRBD1
CSVGGQGNQPQHF
TGCAGCGTTGGGGGACAGGGGAATCAGCCCCAGCATTTT
>large|TRBJ1-5|TRBV9|-
CASSVDSSNQPQHF
TGTGCCAGCAGCGTAGACAGCTCAAATCAGCCCCAGCATTTT
>medium-sized|TRBJ2-7|TRBV3-1|-
CASSQQGVSEQYF
TGTGCCAGCAGCCAACAGGGAGTCAGCGAGCAGTACTTC
>-|TRBJ2-3|TRBV19|-
CASSAWVLDTQYF
TGTGCCAGTAGTGCGTGGGTTTTAGATACGCAGTATTTT
>-|TRBJ1-1|TRBV7-8|-
CASSLASAAGEAFF
TGTGCCAGCAGCTTAGCTAGTGCGGCTGGGGAAGCTTTCTTT
>-|TRBJ2-3|TRBV2|-
CASTTRNTDTQYF
TGTGCCAGCACGACTAGGAACACAGATACGCAGTATTTT
>many|TRBJ1-6|TRBV27|-
CASKRTAGSYNSPLHF
TGTGCCAGCAAGAGGACAGCCGGCTCCTATAATTCACCCCTCCACTTT
>many|TRBJ2-7|TRBV30|-
CAWSEAAYEQYF
TGCGCCTGGAGTGAGGCCGCATACGAGCAGTACTTC
>medium-sized|TRBJ2-7|TRBV12-3/TRBV12-4|TRBD2
CASSQGTTFTEQYF
TGTGCCAGCAGCCAAGGGACTACTTTCACCGAGCAGTACTTC
>-|TRBJ2-7|TRBV9|TRBD2
CASSGQSPGGPDEQYF
TGTGCCAGCAGCGGTCAATCTCCGGGAGGGCCCGACGAGCAGTACTTC
>many|TRBJ2-5|TRBV25-1|-
CASSDPTGKETQYF
TGTGCCAGCAGTGACCCGACGGGGAAAGAGACCCAGTACTTC
>-|TRBJ2-7|TRBV5-1|-
CASSHDTPQGEQYF
TGCGCCAGCAGCCATGACACCCCCCAGGGCGAGCAGTACTTC
>medium-sized|TRBJ2-1|TRBV5-4|-
CASGAGGLNSYNEQFF
TGTGCCAGCGGAGCGGGTGGGCTGAACTCCTACAATGAGCAGTTCTTC
>-|TRBJ2-6|TRBV11-2|TRBD1
CASSPGTGQRPGGANVLTF
TGTGCCAGCAGCCCCGGGACAGGGCAGAGGCCCGGTGGGGCCAACGTCCTGACTTTC
>many|TRBJ2-1|TRBV5-4|-
CASSPLGGAYEQFF
TGTGCCAGCAGCCCACTCGGGGGCGCGTATGAGCAGTTCTTC
>medium-sized|TRBJ2-7|TRBV9|TRBD1
CASSPRGQGGAYEQYF
TGTGCCAGCAGCCCCCGAGGACAGGGTGGGGCCTACGAGCAGTACTTC
>-|TRBJ2-5|TRBV5-1|TRBD2
CASSLALAGGETQYF
TGCGCCAGCAGCCTGGCCCTAGCGGGGGGAGAGACCCAGTACTTC
>medium-sized|TRBJ2-7|TRBV20-1|-
CSARPAKSHEQYF
TGCAGTGCTAGACCGGCGAAGTCCCACGAGCAGTACTTC
>many|TRBJ2-7|TRBV18|-
CASSPPSFEQYF
TGTGCCAGCTCACCACCTTCTTTTGAGCAGTACTTC
>medium-sized|TRBJ1-4|TRBV28|-
CASSATGADEKLFF
TGTGCCAGCAGTGCCACGGGGGCCGATGAAAAACTGTTTTTT
>few|TRBJ2-1|TRBV7-9|TRBD2
CASSLDLRRTSGGLPPDHEQFF
TGTGCCAGCAGCTTGGACCTACGGAGGACTAGCGGGGGCTTACCTCCCGACCATGAGCAGTTCTTC
>medium-sized|TRBJ2-1|TRBV9|TRBD2
CASSVGGTSGNFRDEQFF
TGTGCCAGCAGCGTAGGGGGGACTAGCGGGAATTTCAGGGATGAGCAGTTCTTC
>medium-sized|TRBJ2-5|TRBV6-1|-
CASSEPVGKGYQETQYF
TGTGCCAGCAGTGAGCCAGTAGGGAAAGGGTACCAAGAGACCCAGTACTTC
>medium-sized|TRBJ2-1|TRBV20-1|TRBD2
CSAVAGLAEINEQFF
TGCAGTGCCGTTGCCGGGCTAGCGGAAATCAATGAGCAGTTCTTC
>medium-sized|TRBJ1-5|TRBV30|TRBD1
CAWSSGQGNQPQHF
TGTGCCTGGAGCTCGGGACAGGGAAATCAGCCCCAGCATTTT
>-|TRBJ2-1|TRBV20-1|-
CSARWTTNEQFF
TGCAGTGCTAGATGGACGACCAATGAGCAGTTCTTC
>few|TRBJ2-3|TRBV18|-
CASSPDSRTDTQYF
TGTGCCAGCTCACCGGACAGTCGCACAGATACGCAGTATTTT
>medium-sized|TRBJ2-1|TRBV7-3|TRBD2
CASSLGLAGGYNEQFF
TGTGCCAGCAGCTTAGGTCTAGCGGGAGGGTACAATGAGCAGTTCTTC
>medium-sized|TRBJ2-3|TRBV7-2|-
CASSLTQGRVVLDTQYF
TGTGCCAGCAGCTTAACCCAGGGTCGGGTCGTCCTGGATACGCAGTATTTT
>medium-sized|TRBJ2-1|TRBV23-1|TRBD2
CASIGLTSGRNEQFF
TGCGCCAGCATTGGGTTGACTAGCGGGAGGAATGAGCAGTTCTTC
>many|TRBJ2-5|TRBV20-1|-
CSARIGTLQETQYF
TGCAGTGCTAGAATTGGAACACTACAAGAGACCCAGTACTTC
>few|TRBJ1-6|TRBV12-3/TRBV12-4|-
CASSTPGNSPLHF
TGTGCCAGCAGCACCCCTGGGAATTCACCCCTCCACTTT
>medium-sized|TRBJ2-3|TRBV3-1|-
CASSPAREVTDTQYF
TGTGCCAGCAGCCCCGCGAGGGAAGTAACAGATACGCAGTATTTT
>medium-sized|TRBJ2-2|TRBV27|TRBD1
CASSPRDRTNTGELFF
TGTGCCAGCAGTCCCCGGGACAGAACTAACACCGGGGAGCTGTTTTTT
>medium-sized|TRBJ2-7|TRBV29-1|-
CSVDWGRDEQYF
TGCAGCGTGGATTGGGGGCGAGACGAGCAGTACTTC
>many|TRBJ1-2|TRBV11-2|-
CASSLVGAIGYTF
TGTGCCAGCAGCTTAGTTGGGGCCATCGGCTACACCTTC
>medium-sized|TRBJ2-7|TRBV19|TRBD2
CASSIGGDGYEQYF
TGTGCCAGTAGTATCGGGGGGGACGGCTACGAGCAGTACTTC
>medium-sized|TRBJ2-7|TRBV20-1|-
CSAVGGGGISSYEQYF
TGCAGTGCGGTTGGAGGGGGCGGGATTAGCTCCTACGAGCAGTACTTC
>many|TRBJ1-6|TRBV7-2|TRBD1
CASSLAPDRASPLHF
TGTGCCAGCAGCTTAGCCCCGGACAGGGCCTCACCCCTCCACTTT
>few|TRBJ2-2|TRBV18|-
CASSPLAPSNTGELFF
TGTGCCAGCTCACCACTAGCGCCCTCGAACACCGGGGAGCTGTTTTTT
>many|TRBJ2-3|TRBV6-6|TRBD2
CASSFSSGSGTDTQYF
TGTGCCAGCAGTTTCTCTAGCGGGAGTGGTACAGATACGCAGTATTTT
>-|TRBJ1-1|TRBV7-9|-
CASSLGTGEAFF
TGTGCCAGCAGCTTAGGTACAGGTGAAGCTTTCTTT
>medium-sized|TRBJ1-1|TRBV2|TRBD1
CASSDGGQLNTEAFF
TGTGCCAGCAGTGACGGGGGACAGCTGAACACTGAAGCTTTCTTT
>-|TRBJ1-5|TRBV28|-
CASSTLKPQHF
TGTGCCAGCAGTACCCTGAAGCCCCAGCATTTT
>medium-sized|TRBJ2-7|TRBV5-1|-
CASGEGADYEQYF
TGCGCCAGCGGCGAGGGCGCTGACTACGAGCAGTACTTC
>many|TRBJ2-2|TRBV12-3/TRBV12-4|-
CASMKSLTGELFF
TGTGCCAGCATGAAAAGTCTCACCGGGGAGCTGTTTTTT
>large|TRBJ2-7|TRBV11-3|-
CASSLAGAAGTEQYF
TGTGCCAGCAGCTTAGCAGGGGCAGCGGGTACGGAGCAGTACTTC
>-|TRBJ2-2|TRBV24-1|-
CATSDLKPGELFF
TGTGCCACCAGTGATTTGAAACCCGGGGAGCTGTTTTTT
>many|TRBJ2-3|TRBV7-2|-
CASSLNPRGTDTQYF
TGTGCCAGCAGCTTAAACCCCAGGGGCACAGATACGCAGTATTTT
>medium-sized|TRBJ2-3|TRBV5-1|-
CASSLSYPSTDTQYF
TGCGCCAGCAGCTTGTCCTATCCTAGCACAGATACGCAGTATTTT
>medium-sized|TRBJ2-4|TRBV7-9|-
CATAARAKNIQYF
TGTGCCACAGCGGCCCGGGCCAAAAACATTCAGTACTTC